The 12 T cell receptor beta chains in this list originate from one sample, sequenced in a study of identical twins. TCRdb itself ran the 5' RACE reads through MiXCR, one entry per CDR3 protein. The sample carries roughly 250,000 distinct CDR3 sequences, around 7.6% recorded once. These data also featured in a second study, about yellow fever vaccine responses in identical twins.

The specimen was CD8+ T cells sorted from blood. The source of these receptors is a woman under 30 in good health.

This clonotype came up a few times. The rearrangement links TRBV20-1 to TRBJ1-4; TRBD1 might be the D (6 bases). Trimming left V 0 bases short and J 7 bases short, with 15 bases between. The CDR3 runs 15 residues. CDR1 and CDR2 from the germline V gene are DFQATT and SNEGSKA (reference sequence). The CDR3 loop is CSARDGGTGSEKLFF. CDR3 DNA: TGCAGTGCTAGAGATGGGGGCACAGGATCTGAAAAACTGTTTTTT.

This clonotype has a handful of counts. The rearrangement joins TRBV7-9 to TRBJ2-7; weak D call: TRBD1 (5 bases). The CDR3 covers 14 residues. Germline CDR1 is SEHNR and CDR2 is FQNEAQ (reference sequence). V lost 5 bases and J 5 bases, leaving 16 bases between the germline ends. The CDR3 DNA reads TGTGCCAGCAGCGGTCAGGGAAGCCGCCACGAGCAGTACTTC. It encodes CASSGQGSRHEQYF.

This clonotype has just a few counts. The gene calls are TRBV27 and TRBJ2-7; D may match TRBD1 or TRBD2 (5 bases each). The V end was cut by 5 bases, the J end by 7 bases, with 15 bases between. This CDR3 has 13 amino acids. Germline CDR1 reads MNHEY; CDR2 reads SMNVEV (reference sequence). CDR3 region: CASSLSLEGEQYV. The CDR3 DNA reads TGTGCCAGCAGTCTCTCCCTTGAGGGGGAGCAGTACGTC.

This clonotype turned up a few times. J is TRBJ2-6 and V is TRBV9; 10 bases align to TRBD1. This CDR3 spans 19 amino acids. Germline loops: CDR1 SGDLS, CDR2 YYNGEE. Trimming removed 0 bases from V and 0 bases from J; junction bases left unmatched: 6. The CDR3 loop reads CASSVDPGQGISGANVLTF. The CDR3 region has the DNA TGTGCCAGCAGCGTAGACCCGGGACAGGGGATCTCTGGGGCCAACGTCCTGACTTTC. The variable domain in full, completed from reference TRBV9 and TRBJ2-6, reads DSGVTQTPKHLITATGQRVTLRCSPRSGDLSVYWYQQSLDQGLQFLIQYYNGEERAKGNILERFSAQQFPDLHSELNLSSLELGDSALYFCASSVDPGQGISGANVLTFGAGSRLTVL.

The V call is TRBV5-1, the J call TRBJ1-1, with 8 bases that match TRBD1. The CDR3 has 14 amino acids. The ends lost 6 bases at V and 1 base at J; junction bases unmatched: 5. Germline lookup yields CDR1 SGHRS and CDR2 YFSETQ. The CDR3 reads CASNSGTGNTEAFF. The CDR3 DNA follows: TGCGCCAGCAACTCCGGGACAGGGAACACTGAAGCTTTCTTT.

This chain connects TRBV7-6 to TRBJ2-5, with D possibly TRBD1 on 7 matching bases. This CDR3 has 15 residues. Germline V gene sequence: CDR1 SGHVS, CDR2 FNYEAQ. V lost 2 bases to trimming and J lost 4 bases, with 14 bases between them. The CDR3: CASSLRRQGGETQYF. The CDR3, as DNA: TGTGCCAGCAGCTTACGTAGACAGGGAGGAGAGACCCAGTACTTC.

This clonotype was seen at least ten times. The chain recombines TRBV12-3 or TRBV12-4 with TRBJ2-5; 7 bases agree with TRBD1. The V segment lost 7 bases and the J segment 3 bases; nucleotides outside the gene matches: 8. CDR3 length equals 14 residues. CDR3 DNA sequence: TGTGCCAGCACCGCCGGGACAGCAGAAGAGACCCAGTACTTC. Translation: CASTAGTAEETQYF.

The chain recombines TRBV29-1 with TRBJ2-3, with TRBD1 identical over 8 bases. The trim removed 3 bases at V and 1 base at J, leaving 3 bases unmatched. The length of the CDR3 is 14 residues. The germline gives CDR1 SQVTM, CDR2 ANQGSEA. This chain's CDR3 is CSVEGTGGTDTQYF. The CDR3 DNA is TGCAGCGTTGAGGGGACAGGCGGCACAGATACGCAGTATTTT.

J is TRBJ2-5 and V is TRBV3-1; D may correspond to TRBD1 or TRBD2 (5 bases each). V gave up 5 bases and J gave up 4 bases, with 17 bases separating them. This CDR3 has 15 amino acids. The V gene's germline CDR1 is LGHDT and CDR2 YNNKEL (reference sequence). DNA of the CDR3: TGTGCCAGCAGCGCCGGGACCCTAACTCTAGAGACCCAGTACTTC. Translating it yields CASSAGTLTLETQYF.

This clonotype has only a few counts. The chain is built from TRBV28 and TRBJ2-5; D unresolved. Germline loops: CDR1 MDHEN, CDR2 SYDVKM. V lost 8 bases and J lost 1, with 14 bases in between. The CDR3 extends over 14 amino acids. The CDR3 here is CASSNIRLQETQYF. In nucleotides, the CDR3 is TGTGCCAGCTCGAATATCCGGCTCCAAGAGACCCAGTACTTC.

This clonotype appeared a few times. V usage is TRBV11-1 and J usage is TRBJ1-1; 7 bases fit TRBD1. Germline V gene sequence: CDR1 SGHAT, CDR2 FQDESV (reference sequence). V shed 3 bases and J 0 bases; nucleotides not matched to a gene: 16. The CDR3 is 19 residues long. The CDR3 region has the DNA TGTGCCAGCAGCTTTATCCCACTGACAGGGAACTATATGAACACTGAAGCTTTCTTT. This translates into CASSFIPLTGNYMNTEAFF.

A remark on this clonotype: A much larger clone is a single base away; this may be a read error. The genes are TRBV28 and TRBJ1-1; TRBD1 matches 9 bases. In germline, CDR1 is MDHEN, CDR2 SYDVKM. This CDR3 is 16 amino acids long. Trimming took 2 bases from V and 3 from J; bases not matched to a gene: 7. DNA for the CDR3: TGTGCCAGCAGTTTAGGGACAGGGAGGAGAGACACTGAAGCTTTCTTT. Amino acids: CASSLGTGRRDTEAFF.